This TCR beta chain stems from a study of T-cell reconstitution after alpha-beta-depleted transplantation in children. Unique molecular identifiers were incorporated during preparation of the TCRbeta library. TCRdb redid the calling of the PCR reads with MiXCR, one entry per CDR3 protein. The table includes 550,000 to 600,000 distinct CDR3 sequences, under 25% detected once. Study conclusions and caveats: Surviving recipient T cells and thymic progenitors underlay high day-60 TCRbeta diversity in some patients. About two months after transplant, alpha-beta T cells reportedly came from several hundred expanded graft clones. Most T-cell counts and diversity one year after the transplant came from T cells that were newly produced.

This clonotype has just a few counts. Its antigen is not identified. CDR3 length: 16 residues. Per germline, CDR1 PRHDT and CDR2 FYEKMQ (reference sequence). The V segment lost 4 bases and the J segment 3 bases; nucleotides outside the gene matches: 11. Sequenced here: PBMCs, mostly from graft donor cells, sampled 360 days after TCRalphabeta/CD19-depleted stem cell transplant. J is TRBJ2-7 and V is TRBV13, with TRBD1 identical over 8 bases. The source is a boy in the first two years of life who had a stem cell transplant for acute myeloid leukemia, so the T cells may come from the graft donor. This chain's CDR3 is CASSSPSADRDYEQYF. Here the CDR3 DNA reads TGTGCCAGCAGCTCTCCAAGTGCGGACAGGGACTACGAGCAGTACTTC.